The clone carrying this T cell receptor beta chain was seen once. What it recognizes is unknown. Generated by immunoSEQ multiplex PCR, the TCRdb table keeps only in-frame clones and is missing some. The sample comprises some 500,000 clones, roughly 95% of which are singletons, and under 0.065% rests with the top ten. This entry belongs to a study of shared clonotypes between healthy human individuals. Study-level results: There were few donors, and this limited the genetic and exposure-history diversity represented.

The sequence was obtained from a woman in her thirties in good health. Sequencing used naive CD4+ T cells sorted from blood. Subset: CD45RA+ positively selected.

CDR3 nucleotide sequence: TGTGCCAGCAGCTTATTCGGGACTAGCGGGAGTAAAGCCGGGGAGCTGTTTTTT. This codes for CASSLFGTSGSKAGELFF. The chain has TRBV13 and TRBJ2-2; 14 bases fit TRBD2. Germline V gene data show CDR1 as PRHDT and CDR2 as FYEKMQ (reference sequence). This CDR3 has 18 residues. V was clipped by 2 bases and J by 6 bases; unmatched bases: 8. The variable domain in full, completed from reference TRBV13 and TRBJ2-2, reads AAGVIQSPRHLIKEKRETATLKCYPIPRHDTVYWYQQGPGQDPQFLISFYEKMQSDKGSIPDRFSAQQFSDYHSELNMSSLELGDSALYFCASSLFGTSGSKAGELFFGEGSRLTVL.